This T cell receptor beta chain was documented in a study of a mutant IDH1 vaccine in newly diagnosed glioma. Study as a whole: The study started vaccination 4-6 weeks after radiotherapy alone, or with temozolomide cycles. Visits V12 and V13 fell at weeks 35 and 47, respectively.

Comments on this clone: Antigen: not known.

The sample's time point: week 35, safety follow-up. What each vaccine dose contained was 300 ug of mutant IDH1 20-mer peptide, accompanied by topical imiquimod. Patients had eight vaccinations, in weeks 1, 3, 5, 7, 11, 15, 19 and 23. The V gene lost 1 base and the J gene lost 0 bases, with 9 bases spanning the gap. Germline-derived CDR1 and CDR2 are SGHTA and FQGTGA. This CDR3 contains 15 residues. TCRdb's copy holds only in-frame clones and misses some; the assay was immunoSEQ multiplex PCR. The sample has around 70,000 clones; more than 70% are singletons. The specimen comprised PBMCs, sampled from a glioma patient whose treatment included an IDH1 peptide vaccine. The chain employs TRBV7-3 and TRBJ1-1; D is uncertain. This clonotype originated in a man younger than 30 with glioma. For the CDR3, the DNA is TGTGCCAGCAGCTTAATGGTGACCTTGAACACTGAAGCTTTCTTT. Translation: CASSLMVTLNTEAFF.